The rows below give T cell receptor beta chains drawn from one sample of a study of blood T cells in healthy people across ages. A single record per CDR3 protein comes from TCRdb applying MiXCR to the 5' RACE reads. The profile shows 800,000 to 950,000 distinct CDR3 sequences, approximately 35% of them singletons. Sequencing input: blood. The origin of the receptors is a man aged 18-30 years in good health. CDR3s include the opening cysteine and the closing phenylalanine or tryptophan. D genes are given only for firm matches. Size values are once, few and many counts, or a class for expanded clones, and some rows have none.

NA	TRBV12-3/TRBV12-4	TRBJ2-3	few	TGTGCCAGCAGTTTAGCGCAGGAGGATACGCAGTATTTT	CASSLAQEDTQYF
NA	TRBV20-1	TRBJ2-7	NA	TGCAGTGCTAGTCGAGATGGGAGGCAGAGCTCCTACGAGCAGTACTTC	CSASRDGRQSSYEQYF
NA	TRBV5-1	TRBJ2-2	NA	TGCGCCAGCAGCTTCCAGGGAAGTCCCGGGGAGCTGTTTTTT	CASSFQGSPGELFF
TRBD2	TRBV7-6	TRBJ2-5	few	TGTGCCAGCAGCTCAGCAGCGGGGAGTGGGGAGACCCAGTACTTC	CASSSAAGSGETQYF
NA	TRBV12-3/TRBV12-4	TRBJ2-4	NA	TGTGCCAGCAGGACAGCCCTAAGATTGGACATTCAGTACTTC	CASRTALRLDIQYF
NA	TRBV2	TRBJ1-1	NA	TGTGCCAGCAGTGATCTTTTCATTGGGGAGGAAAACACTGAAGCTTTCTTT	CASSDLFIGEENTEAFF
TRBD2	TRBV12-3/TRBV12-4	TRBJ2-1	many	TGTGCCAGCAGTCCGACTAGCGGCTGGAAGGATGAGCAGTTCTTC	CASSPTSGWKDEQFF
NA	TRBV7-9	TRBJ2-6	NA	TGTGCCAGCAGCTTAGATGGCGTTACCCCCTCTGGGGCCAACGTCCTGACTTTC	CASSLDGVTPSGANVLTF
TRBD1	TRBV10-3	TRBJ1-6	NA	TGTGCCATCAGTGGGGAGAGGGGGCTCTCACCCCTCCACTTT	CAISGERGLSPLHF
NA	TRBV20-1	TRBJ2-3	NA	TGCAGTGTAAGCGTAACCCAGAGGGGTACGCAGTATTTT	CSVSVTQRGTQYF
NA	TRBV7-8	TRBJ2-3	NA	TGTGCCAGCAGCCAAGACAGTACCCTCACAGATACGCAGTATTTT	CASSQDSTLTDTQYF
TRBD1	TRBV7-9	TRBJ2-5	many	TGTGCCAGCAGCTCTCCTCACCGACAGGGGCAGACCCAGTACTTC	CASSSPHRQGQTQYF
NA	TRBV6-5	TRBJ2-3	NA	TGTGCCAGCCGAAGGACAGTCCTTAGCACAGATACGCAGTATTTT	CASRRTVLSTDTQYF
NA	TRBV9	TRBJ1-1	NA	TGTGCCAGCAGCCCCATGGTCCGGGCTGAAGCTTTCTTT	CASSPMVRAEAFF
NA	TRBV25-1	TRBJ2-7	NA	TGTGCCAGCAGTGACGTCAGGGGGAGGCGTGAGCAGTACTTC	CASSDVRGRREQYF